Shown below are 32 T cell receptor beta chains from a single sample sequenced in a study of tumor and adjacent non-tumor tissue in lung cancer. A modified ARM-PCR protocol with three rounds of nested PCR amplified TCRbeta. TCRdb processed the multiplex PCR reads anew with MiXCR; each CDR3 protein has one entry. In the table there are some 84,000 distinct CDR3 sequences, around two thirds of which are singletons. No cell sorting was done before RNA was extracted from the tissue. Sequenced: lung tumor tissue. All receptors derive from a man aged 70 or older with non-small cell lung cancer.

Ten or more counts support this clonotype. This rearrangement joins TRBV12-3 or TRBV12-4 to TRBJ1-1; unclear D gene. CDR3 size: 12 residues. V was trimmed by 4 bases and J by 6 bases, leaving 9 bases between them. The CDR3 nucleotides are TGTGCCAGCAGTTCAGAGTGGCCTGAAGCTTTCTTT. This gives the protein CASSSEWPEAFF.

As concerns this clonotype: A single base separates this from a much larger clone, so it may be a read error. V and J are TRBV12-3 or TRBV12-4 and TRBJ1-1; D may be TRBD1 (5 bases). V was cut by 1 base and J by 4 bases, with 16 bases left in between. The CDR3 runs 16 residues. CDR3 region: CASSLVEAGPVTEAFF. DNA for the CDR3: TGTGCCAGCAGTTTAGTCGAGGCAGGGCCGGTCACTGAAGCTTTCTTT.

With regard to this clonotype: The germline gene is not matched at one end of the junction; a read error may be the cause. The rearrangement links TRBV7-2 to TRBJ2-7; 9 bases fit TRBD2. This CDR3 has 15 residues. The germline CDR1 and CDR2 sequences are SGHTA and FQGNSA. As DNA, the CDR3 is TGTGCCAGCAACTTAGTGTCTAGCGGGACCTACGAGCAGTACTTC. Protein sequence: CASNLVSSGTYEQYF.

This clonotype was detected only once. Given the absence of the conserved phenylalanine or tryptophan at the CDR3 end, a read error is likely. J is TRBJ2-1 and V is TRBV11-2; D remains ambiguous. The CDR3 has 14 amino acids. Germline assignment: CDR1 SGHAT and CDR2 FQNNGV. CDR3 protein: CASSLERLINGQFL. The CDR3 coding sequence is TGTGCCAGCAGCTTAGAGAGGTTGATCAATGGGCAGTTCCTC.

Worth noting for this clonotype: One end of the junction fails to match germline, which may point to a read error. The gene calls are TRBV6-6 and TRBJ1-5; 8 nucleotides line up with TRBD1. CDR1 is MNHNY, CDR2 SVGAGI, per germline (reference sequence). CDR3 length: 15 amino acids. The CDR3 here is CASSYGQGFGQAQHF. In DNA form, the CDR3 reads TGTGCCAGTAGTTACGGACAGGGCTTTGGTCAGGCCCAGCATTTT.

The count of this clonotype is one. The CDR3 does not end in the conserved phenylalanine or tryptophan, so this is likely a read error. This sequence joins TRBV10-3 and TRBJ2-7; D tentatively fits TRBD1 or TRBD2 (6 bases each). Germline-derived CDR1 and CDR2 are ENHRY and SYGVKD. The length of the CDR3 is 15 residues. The DNA of the CDR3 is TGTGCCTTCAGCTCGACCTTGGGGGGCAGCTACGAGCAGTACTCC. Its protein is CAFSSTLGGSYEQYS.

The V gene is TRBV6-5, the J gene TRBJ2-3, with unresolved D. CDR3 length equals 15 residues. Deletions cut 9 bases from V and 5 bases from J, with 21 bases between. Germline V gene data show CDR1 as MNHEY and CDR2 as SVGAGI. CDR3 bases: TGTGCCAGTAGCCCCCTCGTGATTAGAGAAGATACGCAGTATTTT. Its protein product is CASSPLVIREDTQYF.

A note on this clonotype: Possible read error: a much larger clone is one base away. The chain uses TRBV4-1 and TRBJ2-5; weak D call: TRBD2 (6 bases). CDR3 length: 16 residues. Germline values: CDR1 MGHRA, CDR2 YSYEKL. Trimming shortened V by 7 bases and J by 5 bases, and 23 bases separated the two germline ends. CDR3 DNA sequence: TGCGCCAGCATCCCTCCCTGGGGCGGGACCTTGGAGACCCAGTACTTC. Protein: CASIPPWGGTLETQYF.

This clonotype appeared once. The conserved phenylalanine or tryptophan normally closing the CDR3 is absent here, so this likely arose from a read error. The chain combines TRBV6-2 or TRBV6-3 with TRBJ2-5; TRBD1 is a possible D gene (5 bases). Germline V gene lookup returns CDR1 MNHEY and CDR2 SVGEGT. CDR3 length: 12 residues. CDR3: CASTDIQETQYL. The CDR3, as DNA: TGTGCCAGCACGGACATCCAAGAGACGCAGTACCTC.

This clonotype was seen ten or more times. The gene calls are TRBV29-1 and TRBJ1-1; perhaps TRBD1 as D (5 bases). Trimming took 3 bases from V and 0 from J, leaving 11 bases between them. The CDR3 covers 14 residues. The germline gives CDR1 SQVTM, CDR2 ANQGSEA. CDR3 amino acids: CSVDWGGLNTEAFF. DNA of the CDR3: TGCAGCGTTGACTGGGGGGGACTGAACACTGAAGCTTTCTTT.

The chain is built from TRBV5-6 and TRBJ2-1; D gene unclear. Per the germline V gene, CDR1 is SGHDT and CDR2 is YYEEEE. CDR3 size: 15 residues. V dropped 5 bases and J dropped 5 bases, with 17 bases sitting between them. The CDR3: CASSLGPRSNNEQFF. CDR3 sequence (DNA): TGTGCCAGCAGTCTTGGACCACGTTCCAACAATGAGCAGTTCTTC.

This chain uses TRBV11-2 with TRBJ2-7; 11 bases align to TRBD2. CDR3 length: 14 residues. J lost 4 bases, V lost 9 bases, and 8 bases had no gene match. The germline CDR1 and CDR2 sequences are SGHAT and FQNNGV. The CDR3 nucleotides are TGTGCCAGTAGACTTAGCGGGGGGGCGTACGAGCAGTACTTC. Protein product: CASRLSGGAYEQYF.

The sample holds a few counts of this clonotype. This sequence may be a read error, since a much larger clone differs from it by one base. The V gene is TRBV6-6, the J gene TRBJ1-1; 11 bases match TRBD1. CDR1 is MNHNY, CDR2 SVGAGI, per germline (reference sequence). The CDR3 runs 14 residues. CDR3 in DNA: TGTGCCAGCAGTTACAGGACAGGGGGCCCTGAAACTTTCTTT. This sequence encodes CASSYRTGGPETFF.

In this sample, this clonotype turned up many times. The chain couples TRBV6-2 or TRBV6-3 to TRBJ2-6, with a tentative D call TRBD2 (5 bases). This CDR3 has 18 amino acids. Trimming pared 0 bases from V and 0 bases from J, leaving 12 bases between. Germline-derived CDR1 and CDR2 are MNHEY and SVGEGT. CDR3 sequence reads: CASSYSSGRPSGANVLTF. The CDR3 DNA reads TGTGCCAGCAGTTACTCGTCGGGGAGACCCTCTGGGGCCAACGTCCTGACTTTC.

The chain carries TRBV11-2 and TRBJ2-7; 9 nucleotides align to TRBD2. The CDR3 is made up of 16 amino acids. With 10 bases clipped from V and 0 bases from J, the junction kept 13 bases outside the gene matches. Germline V gives CDR1 SGHAT, CDR2 FQNNGV. CDR3 coding DNA: TGTGCCAACAGGGGAGTTTATAGCGGGAGCTCCTACGAGCAGTACTTC. This sequence encodes CANRGVYSGSSYEQYF. Combining the CDR3 with reference TRBV11-2 and TRBJ2-7 gives the whole variable domain EAGVAQSPRYKIIEKRQSVAFWCNPISGHATLYWYQQILGQGPKLLIQFQNNGVVDDSQLPKDRFSAERLKGVDSTLKIQPAKLEDSAVYLCANRGVYSGSSYEQYFGPGTRLTVT.

In regard to this clonotype: Because the CDR3's place on the DNA is in doubt, the DNA is left out and the CDR3 is given as listed by TCRdb. The chain couples TRBV20-1 to TRBJ2-2; TRBD2, the table's D call, was not compared with the DNA. The CDR3 length is 15 residues, termini included. Germline CDR1 DFQATT, CDR2 SNEGSKA (reference sequence). The CDR3 reads CSARAGGGVPGSCFF.

This clonotype was detected many times. In DNA, the CDR3 is TGCAGTGCTCTGACTCAGGGAAACGAGCAGTACTTC. It encodes CSALTQGNEQYF. The chain joins TRBV20-1 to TRBJ2-7; TRBD1 is a possible D gene (5 bases). The CDR3 spans 12 residues. V dropped 5 bases and J dropped 5 bases, with 13 bases sitting between them. CDR1 is DFQATT and CDR2 is SNEGSKA in the germline V gene (reference sequence).

Turning to this clonotype: Germline is not matched at one junction end, which may reflect a read error. The chain combines TRBV12-3 or TRBV12-4 with TRBJ2-5; a possible D gene is TRBD1 (5 bases). The CDR3 has 14 residues. The CDR3 sequence is CVSSSSAGRETQYF. CDR3 in DNA: TGTGTCAGCAGTTCGAGCGCAGGGCGAGAGACCCAGTACTTC.

On this clonotype itself: This may be a read error, as it is one base from a much larger clone. CDR3 sequence reads: CASSLTAGGPIDEQFF. The CDR3 DNA follows: TGTGCCAGCAGCTTGACCGCGGGAGGGCCGATAGATGAGCAGTTCTTC. The V gene is TRBV5-4, the J gene TRBJ2-1, with 9 bases aligning to TRBD2. Looked up from germline, CDR1 is SGHNT and CDR2 is YYREEE (reference sequence). This CDR3 region has 16 residues. V was pared by 1 base and J by 8 bases, with 10 bases of the junction left unmatched.

The rearrangement uses TRBV30 and TRBJ2-1; D unclear. Deletions cut 0 bases from V and 0 bases from J, with 15 bases between. Germline V CDR1 and CDR2: GTSNPN, SVGIG (reference sequence). This CDR3 is 17 amino acids long. CDR3 amino acids: CAWSVLEPQSSYNEQFF. DNA for the CDR3: TGTGCCTGGAGTGTACTGGAACCCCAGAGCTCCTACAATGAGCAGTTCTTC.

This clonotype has just one count. Without the conserved terminal phenylalanine or tryptophan, this CDR3 likely stems from a read error. It is unclear where the CDR3 begins or ends on the DNA, so no DNA is shown, and the CDR3 is as TCRdb lists it. The rearrangement uses TRBV6-5 and TRBJ1-4; TRBD1 is taken as the D call from the table, unchecked against the DNA. The CDR3 is 17 amino acids in total, end residues counted. From germline, CDR1 is MNHEY and CDR2 SVGAGI. The CDR3 is CASSYGAADRSNEKRFL.

As concerns this clonotype: Its ends do not fully match the called genes, so a read error is possible. The CDR3 DNA sequence: TGCGCCAGCAGTGAGTGGAGGGGGACGAACATCGGGGAGCTGTTTTTT. This translates into CASSEWRGTNIGELFF. The gene calls are TRBV10-2 and TRBJ2-2; D tentatively reads TRBD1 or TRBD2 (6 bases each). The germline V gene has CDR1 WSHSY and CDR2 SAAADI. The CDR3 consists of 16 residues.

V is TRBV19 and J is TRBJ2-3; 9 bases map to TRBD1. The ends lost 7 bases at V and 3 bases at J; junction bases unmatched: 8. The CDR3 covers 15 residues. Germline V gene data show CDR1 as LNHDA and CDR2 as SQIVND (reference sequence). The chain's CDR3 is CASKRGQGLTDTQYF. In DNA, the CDR3 is TGTGCCAGTAAAAGGGGACAGGGTCTGACAGATACGCAGTATTTT.

Comments on this clonotype: The junction differs from germline at one of its ends, possibly a read error. The chain couples TRBV5-5 to TRBJ1-6; D possibly corresponds to TRBD1 (5 bases). This CDR3 comprises 15 residues. Germline V gene data show CDR1 as SGHKS and CDR2 as YYEKEE (reference sequence). In nucleotides, the CDR3 is TGTACCAGCAGCCATGGAGGGGTTGAAAATTCACCCCTCCACTTT. Amino acids: CTSSHGGVENSPLHF.

Note on this clonotype: An end of the junction differs from the germline gene, which may be a read error. The chain links TRBV28 to TRBJ1-1; D is perhaps TRBD1 (6 bases). Germline V lookup: CDR1 MDHEN, CDR2 SYDVKM. The CDR3 covers 18 residues. The CDR3, as DNA: TGTGCCAGCAGTTTAGGGTCGGGGCAGGGGTTACCGAACTCTGAAGCTTTCTTT. Protein product: CASSLGSGQGLPNSEAFF.

The rearrangement joins TRBV11-3 to TRBJ2-5; D is unresolved. Germline CDR1 and CDR2: SGHNT and YENEEA. This CDR3 is built from 13 residues. Trimming pared 11 bases from V and 4 bases from J, leaving 17 bases between. CDR3 sequence reads: CAGNPDLGETQYF. CDR3 DNA: TGTGCCGGCAACCCAGACTTGGGAGAGACCCAGTACTTC.

Worth noting for this clonotype: One end of the junction does not line up with germline, which may come from a read error. The chain combines TRBV12-3 or TRBV12-4 with TRBJ2-5; maybe TRBD2 (5 bases). The CDR3 extends over 13 amino acids. CDR3: CASSLRDGEIQYF. CDR3 coding DNA: TGTGCCAGCAGTTTGAGGGATGGAGAGATCCAGTACTTC.

In regard to this clonotype: An end of the junction does not agree with germline; a read error may underlie this. The V gene is TRBV11-2, the J gene TRBJ2-4; 11 bases fit TRBD2. This CDR3 region has 14 residues. In germline, CDR1 is SGHAT, CDR2 FQNNGV. CDR3 nucleotide sequence: TGTTCTAGCAGCCGGGGACTAGCGGAAAACATTCAGTATTTC. Translation: CSSSRGLAENIQYF.

This clonotype showed up many times. The rearrangement links TRBV24-1 to TRBJ2-3; 8 bases fit TRBD2. J was trimmed by 0 bases and V by 11 bases; bases with no gene match: 3. In germline, CDR1 is KGHDR, CDR2 SFDVKD. The CDR3 totals 13 residues. The CDR3 loop is CASQRGSTDTQYF. The DNA of the CDR3 is TGTGCCAGCCAGCGGGGGAGCACAGATACGCAGTATTTT.

This clonotype counts as medium-sized (0.01 to 0.1%). CDR3 loop: CASSLWGSFDEQYF. CDR3 DNA: TGTGCCAGCAGCTTATGGGGGAGCTTCGACGAGCAGTACTTC. The rearrangement joins TRBV11-1 to TRBJ2-7, with D possibly being TRBD1 or TRBD2 (5 bases each). The CDR3 is made up of 14 amino acids. CDR1 and CDR2 from the germline V gene are SGHAT and FQDESV (reference sequence). Trimming pared 2 bases from V and 5 bases from J, leaving 13 bases between. Combining the CDR3 with reference TRBV11-1 and TRBJ2-7 gives the whole variable domain EAEVAQSPRYKITEKSQAVAFWCDPISGHATLYWYRQILGQGPELLVQFQDESVVDDSQLPKDRFSAERLKGVDSTLKIQPAELGDSAMYLCASSLWGSFDEQYFGPGTRLTVT.

The J gene is TRBJ2-5, the V gene TRBV2; D is unresolved. The V end lost 1 base, the J end lost 5 bases, and 8 bases lay between the germline ends. The CDR3 spans 13 residues. Looked up from germline, CDR1 is SNHLY and CDR2 is FYNNEI. The CDR3 nucleotides read TGTGCCAGCAGTGAAGAGTTGTCCGAGACCCAGTACTTC. Encoded protein: CASSEELSETQYF. Complete variable domain (other parts from reference TRBV2 and TRBJ2-5): EPEVTQTPSHQVTQMGQEVILRCVPISNHLYFYWYRQILGQKVEFLVSFYNNEISEKSEIFDDQFSVERPDGSNFTLKIRSTKLEDSAMYFCASSEELSETQYFGPGTRLLVL.

V gene TRBV29-1 combines with J gene TRBJ2-7; D remains ambiguous. V lost 6 bases and J 1 base, leaving 16 bases between the germline ends. Germline CDR1 reads SQVTM; CDR2 reads ANQGSEA. There are 14 residues in the CDR3. DNA for the CDR3: TGCAGCGTCCGAAGTGGCCTAGTATCCTACGAGCAGTACTTC. Protein sequence: CSVRSGLVSYEQYF.